Listed here is a single T cell receptor (beta chain). This sample was included in a study of blood T cell repertoires in COVID-19. About the research overall: The study drew acute and convalescent COVID-19 samples from the United States, Italy and Spain. PBMCs, B-cell-depleted T cells, or T cells provided the cDNA or gDNA that made up the material.

TCRdb's table, derived via immunoSEQ multiplex PCR, lists solely in-frame clones and lacks some. The sample includes about 180,000 clones, around 90% of them seen just once. With V trimmed by 7 bases and J by 5 bases, 10 bases remained unmatched. The CDR3 spans 14 residues. Germline values: CDR1 SGHAT, CDR2 FQNNGV. What was sequenced was peripheral blood. The rearrangement links TRBV11-2 to TRBJ2-7; TRBD1 agrees at 8 bases. This TCR was sampled from a woman aged 45 to 65 with acute or convalescent COVID-19. The DNA for the CDR3 is TGTGCCAGCACCTCCGGGACAGGCCCCCACGAGCAGTACTTC. Translated, it gives CASTSGTGPHEQYF.